This T cell receptor (beta chain) was observed in a study of T cells in Graves' hyperthyroidism and ophthalmopathy. For the study at large: Peripheral blood was taken when the disease was first diagnosed, before any treatment began.

The study's findings and limits: Stable hyperthyroidism was told apart from ophthalmopathy by a model built on 13 V-J features.

This clonotype was seen a few times. The antigen is undetermined. The TCR beta CDR3 regions underwent amplification using RNA transcripts as the source. First-round RT-PCR with HTBI primers amplified the TCR CDR3 region. One entry per CDR3 protein, called by TCRdb with MiXCR from the multiplex PCR reads. The top ten hold 50% of the sample, which has 300,000 to 400,000 distinct CDR3 sequences, about 21% seen once. The sample was blood. This receptor was taken from a woman aged 45-65 years with Graves' hyperthyroidism.

The CDR3 nucleotides are TGCGCCACCCAAGACACTGAAGCTTTCTTT. Amino acid sequence: CATQDTEAFF. The chain carries TRBV10-2 and TRBJ1-1, with no clear D. The CDR3 contains 10 residues. CDR1 WSHSY and CDR2 SAAADI come from the germline V gene. V was clipped by 10 bases and J by 3 bases, with 6 bases between them.